These T cell receptor beta chains were read from a single sample in a study of shared clonotypes between healthy human individuals. The table came from immunoSEQ multiplex PCR; TCRdb's copy has only in-frame clones and leaves some out. The sample holds about 770,000 clones; about two thirds are singletons and the top ten take more than 1.5%. The specimen was memory CD4+ T cells sorted from blood. The receptors here all came from a woman in her 30s in good health. The CDR3 runs from the conserved cysteine through the conserved F or W. Fields, in order: J gene, V gene, D gene, clone size, CDR3 DNA, CDR3 protein. A D gene is named only where the DNA matches it firmly. The size field is filled for only some rows; it gives once, few, many or a size class.

>TRBJ1-2|TRBV5-1|TRBD1|many
TGCGCCAGCAGCCGACAGGGGATAGGCGGCTACACCTTC
CASSRQGIGGYTF
>TRBJ2-7|TRBV5-1|-|-
TGCGCCAGCAGCTTTGATTACGAGCAGTACTTC
CASSFDYEQYF
>TRBJ1-5|TRBV27|TRBD1|-
TGTGCCAGCAGTTGGAAAGGACAGGGGCCTAATCAGCCCCAGCATTTT
CASSWKGQGPNQPQHF
>TRBJ1-5|TRBV2|-|once
TGTGCCAGCATCCGGGACACCTATAGCAATCAGCCCCAGCATTTT
CASIRDTYSNQPQHF
>TRBJ2-3|TRBV4-1|TRBD2|once
TGCGCCAGCAGTAAGCGCGGGGAGGGTAGCACAGATACGCAGTATTTT
CASSKRGEGSTDTQYF
>TRBJ2-7|TRBV10-2|TRBD2|many
TGCGCCAGCAGAGGACTAGCTGCCACTTCGAGCGAGCAGTACTTC
CASRGLAATSSEQYF
>TRBJ2-2|TRBV6-1|-|once
TGTGCCAGCAGTCTCGACAGGTCGAGCACCGGGGAGCTGTTTTTT
CASSLDRSSTGELFF
>TRBJ1-1|TRBV11-2|TRBD1|few
TGTGCCAGCAGCACGGACAGGGATCCCCACTTCATGTCGAACACTGAAGCTTTCTTT
CASSTDRDPHFMSNTEAFF
>TRBJ2-5|TRBV4-1|-|-
TGCGCCAGCAGCCAAGTATCACAGAAACAAGAGACCCAGTACTTC
CASSQVSQKQETQYF
>TRBJ2-7|TRBV5-1|-|-
TGCGCCAGCAGCTTGGACGGGAGAGCCAACGAGCAGTACTTC
CASSLDGRANEQYF
>TRBJ1-4|TRBV15|-|few
TGTGCCACCAGCGTAGGGGCACAGGGTAGTTCGGAAAAACTGTTTTTT
CATSVGAQGSSEKLFF
>TRBJ1-1|TRBV6-5|-|-
TGTGCCAGCAGTTACCACGGGGAGGACACTGAAGCTTTCTTT
CASSYHGEDTEAFF
>TRBJ2-7|TRBV4-1|-|-
TGCGCCAGCAGCCAAACGATGCGGGACACCTCCTACGAGCAGTACTTC
CASSQTMRDTSYEQYF
>TRBJ2-6|TRBV6-6|-|once
TGTGCCAGCAGTTACCTGGGTGTTGGGGCCAACGTCCTGACTTTC
CASSYLGVGANVLTF
>TRBJ2-7|TRBV28|-|-
TGTGCCAGCAGTTCCTGGACAGTCCCCTACGAGCAGTACTTC
CASSSWTVPYEQYF
>TRBJ1-1|TRBV5-8|-|-
TGTGCCAGCAGCTTGGCAGGGGCGGTAATGACTGAAGCTTTCTTT
CASSLAGAVMTEAFF
>TRBJ2-1|TRBV7-8|TRBD2|-
TGTGCCAGCAGCCCAGGTTTCGGGCGGGAGACCAGCAATGAGCAGTTCTTC
CASSPGFGRETSNEQFF
>TRBJ1-5|TRBV6-6|TRBD1|-
TGTGCCAGCAGTGGCACAGGGGGAGATCAGCCCCAGCATTTT
CASSGTGGDQPQHF
>TRBJ2-3|TRBV9|-|-
TGTGCCAGCAGCGTAGAGAATTGGTACACAGATACGCAGTATTTT
CASSVENWYTDTQYF
>TRBJ1-5|TRBV7-2|-|-
TGTGCCAGCAGTTTCAGCGACAATCAGCCCCAGCATTTT
CASSFSDNQPQHF
>TRBJ1-5|TRBV28|-|-
TGTGCCAGCAGAAATTGGTCGGGTAATCAGCCCCAGCATTTT
CASRNWSGNQPQHF
>TRBJ2-7|TRBV27|TRBD1|-
TGTGCCAGCAGGCTAATGGGACAGGGGCTCTACGAGCAGTACTTC
CASRLMGQGLYEQYF